These T cell receptor beta chains were read from a single sample in a study. TCRdb used MiXCR to reprocess the 5' RACE reads, holding one entry per CDR3 protein. The sample yields approximately 58,000 distinct CDR3 sequences, roughly 28% seen once. Sample: tumor-infiltrating Tregs sorted from the breast tumor. The receptors shown here come from a female donor with breast cancer. Each CDR3 is given with its conserved first and last residue. D genes are given only for firm matches. Clone size, where shown, is once, few, many, or a class for clones that have expanded.

abundance	d_gene	v_gene	j_gene	CDR3aa	CDR3nt
many	.	TRBV5-1	TRBJ2-5	CASTRTTQETQYF	TGCGCCAGCACCAGGACAACCCAAGAGACCCAGTACTTC
.	.	TRBV7-7	TRBJ1-3	CASSLDVGSGNTIYF	TGTGCTAGCAGCCTCGACGTTGGCTCTGGAAACACCATATATTTT
many	TRBD2	TRBV20-1	TRBJ2-7	CSARATSGSQYEQYF	TGCAGTGCTAGGGCTACTAGCGGGAGCCAATACGAGCAGTACTTC
.	.	TRBV5-1	TRBJ2-5	CTSSLGTNQETQYF	TGCACCAGCAGCTTGGGAACTAACCAAGAGACCCAGTACTTC
.	.	TRBV7-2	TRBJ2-1	CASSLAGVCNEQFF	TGTGCCAGCAGCTTAGCGGGGGTCTGCAATGAGCAGTTCTTC
.	.	TRBV6-6	TRBJ1-6	CASTHGGIGRDSPLHF	TGTGCCAGCACCCACGGGGGAATAGGCCGAGATTCACCCCTCCACTTT
many	TRBD2	TRBV7-8	TRBJ2-5	CASTLLSGLGQETQYF	TGTGCCAGCACCTTACTTTCGGGACTAGGACAAGAGACCCAGTACTTC
.	TRBD1	TRBV6-1	TRBJ1-2	CAIRQGTTSYGYTF	TGTGCCATAAGACAGGGAACGACCAGCTATGGCTACACCTTC
.	.	TRBV6-1	TRBJ2-7	CASRWWLETYEQYF	TGTGCCAGCAGATGGTGGCTAGAGACCTACGAGCAGTACTTC
many	TRBD1	TRBV29-1	TRBJ2-1	CSVERGTGYSSYNEQFF	TGCAGCGTTGAACGGGGGACAGGGTACAGCTCCTACAATGAGCAGTTCTTC
.	.	TRBV5-1	TRBJ2-3	CASLQGSGGADTQYF	TGCGCCAGTCTACAGGGTTCCGGAGGGGCAGATACGCAGTATTTT
.	TRBD1	TRBV29-1	TRBJ1-2	CSVEDGAGGGYGYTF	TGCAGCGTTGAAGATGGTGCAGGGGGAGGCTATGGCTACACCTTC
.	.	TRBV19	TRBJ1-1	CASRIGSMNTEAFF	TGTGCCAGTAGAATCGGCAGTATGAACACTGAAGCTTTCTTT
.	TRBD2	TRBV2	TRBJ2-1	CASSRLAGYNEQFF	TGTGCCAGCAGTCGACTAGCGGGATATAATGAGCAGTTCTTC
.	TRBD2	TRBV4-1	TRBJ2-2	CASSQDPGGAQNTGELFF	TGCGCCAGCAGCCAAGATCCGGGGGGGGCTCAGAACACCGGGGAGCTGTTTTTT
many	.	TRBV7-2	TRBJ1-6	CASSSSQGESPLHF	TGTGCCAGCAGCTCCTCCCAGGGAGAGTCACCCCTCCACTTT
few	.	TRBV6-5	TRBJ1-6	CASSFDRRMNSPLHF	TGTGCCAGCAGTTTCGACAGACGGATGAATTCACCCCTCCACTTT
many	TRBD2	TRBV12-3/TRBV12-4	TRBJ2-6	CASSFGGTGANVLTF	TGTGCCAGCAGTTTCGGGGGGACGGGGGCCAACGTCCTGACTTTC
.	.	TRBV27	TRBJ2-1	CASKISGTYNEQFF	TGTGCCAGCAAAATTAGTGGGACCTACAATGAGCAGTTCTTC
.	TRBD2	TRBV28	TRBJ2-1	CASSPTSPGLKNEQFF	TGTGCCAGCAGTCCTACATCCCCGGGACTAAAGAATGAGCAGTTCTTC
many	TRBD2	TRBV7-2	TRBJ2-1	CASSPAGVYNEQFF	TGTGCCAGCAGCCCTGCGGGGGTCTACAATGAGCAGTTCTTC
many	.	TRBV5-1	TRBJ1-5	CASSLGGDSNQPQHF	TGTGCCAGCAGCTTGGGGGGGGATAGCAATCAGCCCCAGCATTTT
few	.	TRBV5-1	TRBJ2-5	CASSPVRAETQYF	TGCGCCAGCAGCCCTGTCAGGGCTGAGACCCAGTACTTC
.	.	TRBV6-1	TRBJ2-5	CASSEQASTQYF	TGTGCCAGCAGTGAACAAGCGTCGACCCAGTACTTC
few	.	TRBV20-1	TRBJ1-2	CSAPRLGYGYTF	TGCAGTGCGCCACGACTGGGCTATGGCTACACCTTC
.	TRBD2	TRBV7-6	TRBJ2-7	CASSSGLAGGEQYF	TGTGCCAGCAGCTCAGGACTAGCGGGAGGCGAGCAGTACTTC
few	TRBD1	TRBV4-1	TRBJ1-4	CASGRQGSNEKLFF	TGCGCCAGCGGACGACAGGGCTCTAATGAAAAACTGTTTTTT
few	.	TRBV5-1	TRBJ2-7	CASSVEGLGQYF	TGCGCCAGCAGTGTGGAGGGATTGGGGCAGTACTTC
.	.	TRBV7-2	TRBJ2-6	CASSLVGRGSSGANVLTF	TGTGCCAGCAGCTTAGTGGGCAGGGGAAGCTCTGGGGCCAACGTCCTGACTTTC
few	TRBD1	TRBV15	TRBJ1-5	CATSRGRPGQTHQPQHF	TGTGCCACCAGCAGGGGCCGACCGGGACAGACCCATCAGCCCCAGCATTTT
.	TRBD1	TRBV20-1	TRBJ1-4	CSAPRQGNEKLFF	TGCAGTGCTCCCAGACAGGGGAATGAAAAACTGTTTTTT
few	TRBD2	TRBV10-3	TRBJ2-7	CAISRTSGSDEQYF	TGTGCCATCAGCAGGACTAGCGGGAGCGACGAGCAGTACTTC
.	.	TRBV20-1	TRBJ2-4	CSTSDRPGPPNIQYF	.
.	TRBD1	TRBV2	TRBJ1-2	CASSEEAGGFYGYTF	TGTGCCAGCAGTGAAGAGGCAGGGGGTTTTTATGGCTACACCTTC
.	TRBD1	TRBV4-2	TRBJ1-3	CASSQEDRAGNTIYF	TGTGCCAGCAGCCAAGAGGACAGGGCTGGAAACACCATATATTTT
few	.	TRBV15	TRBJ2-6	CAISNPGANVLTF	TGTGCCATCAGCAACCCTGGGGCCAACGTCCTGACTTTC
.	.	TRBV7-3	TRBJ1-1	CASSPSSANTEAFF	TGTGCCAGCAGCCCTAGTTCGGCGAACACTGAAGCTTTCTTT
few	.	TRBV6-2/TRBV6-3	TRBJ1-1	CASSYPQGLEAFF	TGTGCCAGCAGTTACCCCCAGGGACTTGAAGCTTTCTTT
many	TRBD2	TRBV7-3	TRBJ2-5	CASSLKGSRGGRETQYF	TGTGCCAGCAGCTTAAAAGGCTCGCGGGGGGGCCGGGAGACCCAGTACTTC
few	TRBD2	TRBV7-6	TRBJ2-2	CASSLEIAGDPGELFF	TGTGCCAGCAGCTTAGAAATAGCGGGAGATCCAGGGGAGCTGTTTTTT
many	.	TRBV2	TRBJ2-2	CASSASSTGELFF	TGTGCCAGCAGTGCTTCCAGCACCGGGGAGCTGTTTTTT
few	TRBD1	TRBV4-2	TRBJ2-7	CASSQGPGQGAYEQYF	TGTGCCAGCAGCCAAGGGCCCGGACAGGGGGCATACGAGCAGTACTTC
.	TRBD1	TRBV9	TRBJ2-2	CASSAETGDTGELFF	TGTGCCAGCAGCGCCGAGACAGGGGACACCGGGGAGCTGTTTTTT
few	TRBD2	TRBV4-2	TRBJ2-3	CASSQEGAGVTDTQYF	TGTGCCAGCAGCCAAGAAGGAGCGGGGGTTACAGATACGCAGTATTTT
many	TRBD2	TRBV4-3	TRBJ2-3	CASSPTSARTDTQYF	TGCGCCAGCAGCCCAACTAGCGCCCGCACAGATACGCAGTATTTT
.	.	TRBV7-2	TRBJ1-1	CASSPGRGSTEAFF	TGTGCCAGCAGCCCGGGACGGGGAAGCACTGAAGCTTTCTTT
.	TRBD2	TRBV20-1	TRBJ2-7	CSARVYSGPYEQYF	TGCAGTGCTAGAGTTTATAGCGGGCCCTACGAGCAGTACTTC
.	.	TRBV6-1	TRBJ2-5	CASREGLKRAGVGETQYF	TGTGCCAGCAGAGAGGGCCTCAAGAGAGCGGGTGTGGGAGAGACCCAGTACTTC
.	.	TRBV2	TRBJ1-2	CASFSRTENYGYTF	TGTGCCAGCTTTAGCCGGACGGAGAACTATGGCTACACCTTC
many	TRBD1	TRBV5-1	TRBJ1-2	CASSPDRAGYTF	TGCGCCAGCAGCCCGGACAGGGCTGGCTACACCTTC
.	.	TRBV28	TRBJ1-3	CASRNTGWNTIYF	TGTGCCAGCAGAAACACAGGGTGGAACACCATATATTTT
.	TRBD1	TRBV15	TRBJ1-2	CATSRDDLTGNSYGYTF	TGTGCCACCAGCAGAGATGACCTGACAGGGAACTCCTATGGCTACACCTTC
many	TRBD2	TRBV4-3	TRBJ2-7	CASSHYSGASYEQYF	TGCGCCAGCAGCCATTATAGCGGGGCCTCCTACGAGCAGTACTTC
few	TRBD1	TRBV6-1	TRBJ1-1	CASARQGGNTEAFF	TGTGCCAGCGCGCGACAGGGAGGAAACACTGAAGCTTTCTTT
few	.	TRBV29-1	TRBJ1-5	CSVDSGVGQPQHF	TGCAGCGTTGATAGTGGCGTAGGTCAGCCCCAGCATTTT
few	TRBD1	TRBV7-9	TRBJ2-6	CASSLSGQYSGANVLTF	TGTGCCAGCAGCTTATCGGGACAGTACTCTGGGGCCAACGTCCTGACTTTC
few	.	TRBV6-1	TRBJ2-2	CASGLGGAYTGELFF	TGTGCCAGCGGTTTGGGGGGGGCATACACCGGGGAGCTGTTTTTT
few	TRBD2	TRBV5-1	TRBJ2-2	CASSLRAGGPYTGELFF	TGCGCCAGCAGCTTGAGGGCGGGAGGGCCGTACACCGGGGAGCTGTTTTTT
many	TRBD1	TRBV11-2	TRBJ2-7	CASSPSGDRISYEQYF	TGTGCCAGCAGCCCGTCGGGGGACAGGATCTCCTACGAGCAGTACTTC